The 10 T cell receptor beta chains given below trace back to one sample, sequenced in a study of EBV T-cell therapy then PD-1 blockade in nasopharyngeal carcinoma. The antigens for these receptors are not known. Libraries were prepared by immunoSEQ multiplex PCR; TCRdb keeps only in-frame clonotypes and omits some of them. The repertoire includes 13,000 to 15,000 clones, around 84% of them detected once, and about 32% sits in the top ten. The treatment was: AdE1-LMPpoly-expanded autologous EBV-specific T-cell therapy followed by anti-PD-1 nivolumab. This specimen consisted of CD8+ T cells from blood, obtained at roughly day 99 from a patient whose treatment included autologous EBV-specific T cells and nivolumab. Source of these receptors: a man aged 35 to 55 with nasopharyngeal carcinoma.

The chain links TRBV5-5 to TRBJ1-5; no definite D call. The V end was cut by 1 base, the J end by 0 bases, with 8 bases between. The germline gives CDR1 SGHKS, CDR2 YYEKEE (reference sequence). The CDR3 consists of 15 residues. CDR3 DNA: TGTGCCAGCAGCTTGTTTGGGAATAGCAATCAGCCCCAGCATTTT. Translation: CASSLFGNSNQPQHF.

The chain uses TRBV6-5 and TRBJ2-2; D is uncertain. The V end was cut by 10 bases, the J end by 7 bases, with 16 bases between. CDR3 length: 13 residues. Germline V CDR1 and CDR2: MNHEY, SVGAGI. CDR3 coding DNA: TGTGCCACAGGCAGGTCGATCGGCGGGGAGCTGTTTTTT. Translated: CATGRSIGGELFF.

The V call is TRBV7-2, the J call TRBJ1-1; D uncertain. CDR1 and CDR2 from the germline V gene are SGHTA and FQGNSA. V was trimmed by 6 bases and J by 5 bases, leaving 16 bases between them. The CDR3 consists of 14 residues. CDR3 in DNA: TGTGCCAGCAGTTCTCAAATTAGGGATACTGAAGCTTTCTTT. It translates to CASSSQIRDTEAFF.

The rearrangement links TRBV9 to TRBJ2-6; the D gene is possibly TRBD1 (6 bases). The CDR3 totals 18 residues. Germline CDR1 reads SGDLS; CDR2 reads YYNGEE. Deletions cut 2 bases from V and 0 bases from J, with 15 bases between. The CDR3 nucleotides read TGTGCCAGCAGCGTTATGGGGGCTGCACGCTCTGGGGCCAACGTCCTGACTTTC. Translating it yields CASSVMGAARSGANVLTF.

In nucleotides, the CDR3 is TGCAGCGTTGAAAAGGGACAGGGTTACGAGCAGTACTTC. Amino acids: CSVEKGQGYEQYF. The rearrangement links TRBV29-1 to TRBJ2-7; 9 positions match TRBD1. The CDR3 contains 13 residues. Germline V CDR1 and CDR2: SQVTM, ANQGSEA. Trimming removed 2 bases from V and 4 bases from J; junction bases left unmatched: 3.

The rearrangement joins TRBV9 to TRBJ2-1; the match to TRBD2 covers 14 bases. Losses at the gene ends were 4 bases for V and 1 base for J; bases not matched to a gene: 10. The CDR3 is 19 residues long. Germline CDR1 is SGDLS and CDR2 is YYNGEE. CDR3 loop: CASSTSGLAGGISYNEQFF. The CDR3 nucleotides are TGTGCCAGCAGCACCTCAGGACTAGCGGGGGGCATTTCCTACAATGAGCAGTTCTTC.

The CDR3 reads CASSSIRQGLNEKLFF. In DNA, the CDR3 is TGTGCCAGCAGCTCCATAAGACAGGGTCTTAATGAAAAACTGTTTTTT. This chain links TRBV7-9 with TRBJ1-4; 7 nucleotides align to TRBD1. CDR3 length equals 16 residues. Trimming took 4 bases from V and 4 from J; bases not matched to a gene: 9. CDR1 is SEHNR and CDR2 is FQNEAQ in the germline V gene (reference sequence).

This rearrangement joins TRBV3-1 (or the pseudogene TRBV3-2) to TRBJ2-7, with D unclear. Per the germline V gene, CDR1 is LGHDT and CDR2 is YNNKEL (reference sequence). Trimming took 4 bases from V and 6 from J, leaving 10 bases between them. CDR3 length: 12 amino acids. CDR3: CASSRTPSEQYF. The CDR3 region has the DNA TGTGCCAGCAGCCGGACCCCCTCCGAGCAGTACTTC.

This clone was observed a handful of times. The CDR3 sequence is CASSLGGRVETQYF. DNA of the CDR3: TGTGCCAGCAGCTTAGGCGGGCGGGTTGAGACCCAGTACTTC. The chain joins TRBV7-9 to TRBJ2-5, with D perhaps matching TRBD2 (5 bases). The CDR3 covers 14 residues. Trimming removed 1 base at V and 5 bases at J, with 11 bases between. Germline V gene data show CDR1 as SEHNR and CDR2 as FQNEAQ (reference sequence).

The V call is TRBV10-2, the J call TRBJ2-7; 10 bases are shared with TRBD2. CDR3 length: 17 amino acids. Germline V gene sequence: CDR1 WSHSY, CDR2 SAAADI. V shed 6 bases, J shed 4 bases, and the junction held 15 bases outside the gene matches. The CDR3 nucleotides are TGCGCCAGCAGATCGGGACTAGCGAACTTTCCCATTTACGAGCAGTACTTC. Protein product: CASRSGLANFPIYEQYF.